The clone carrying this TCR beta chain has just one count. Sequencing was performed with immunoSEQ multiplex PCR; in TCRdb, only in-frame clones are kept and a portion is missing. The sample has 9,000 to 15,000 clones, over 70% seen once. The data stem from a study of blood T cell repertoires in COVID-19. The germline V gene encodes CDR1 KGHDR and CDR2 SFDVKD. The CDR3 has 15 amino acids. J lost 4 bases, V lost 3 bases, and 1 base had no gene match. The origin of this receptor is a man aged 80 or over with acute or convalescent COVID-19. The chain employs TRBV24-1 and TRBJ2-1; TRBD2 aligns across 11 bases. Sequencing used peripheral blood. In DNA, the CDR3 is TGTGCCACCAGTGATACTAGCGGGGGTTACAATGAGCAGTTCTTC. It is translated as CATSDTSGGYNEQFF.